One sample yielded the 21 T cell receptor beta chains listed below, sequenced in a study of Ad26.COV2.S vaccination and SARS-CoV-2 variants. Using immunoSEQ multiplex PCR, the repertoire was profiled, and TCRdb retains in-frame clones only, with some absent. Of hundreds of thousands of clones listed, about 90% are singletons. Specified treatment: about 20 received Ad26.COV2.S at low or high dose, single or two shots; about 5 received placebo; per-sample allocation not given. Samples were taken on day 63 after the first vaccine or placebo injection. The sequencing used peripheral blood, collected in a trial of Ad26.COV2.S vaccine versus placebo. Receptors were obtained from a person aged 18-65 years who received the Ad26.COV2.S COVID-19 vaccine or a placebo.

This clone has more than one count but fewer than ten. Other DNA sequences within the sample encode an identical CDR3. The chain recombines TRBV6-5 with TRBJ1-1; D gene uncertain. The CDR3 contains 14 residues. Per germline, CDR1 MNHEY and CDR2 SVGAGI. Between the trimmed V and J ends, which lost 0 bases and 1 base, there was a span of 6 bases. The CDR3 protein is CASSYSWGNTEAFF. In DNA form, the CDR3 reads TGTGCCAGCAGTTACTCGTGGGGGAACACTGAAGCTTTCTTT.

This sequence joins TRBV6-6 and TRBJ1-1; 7 nucleotides match TRBD1. Germline V gene sequence: CDR1 MNHNY, CDR2 SVGAGI (reference sequence). This CDR3 comprises 14 residues. Trimming took 7 bases from V and 4 from J; bases not matched to a gene: 9. This chain's CDR3 is CASTWTGGRTEAFF. The CDR3 DNA follows: TGTGCCAGCACCTGGACAGGAGGGCGCACTGAAGCTTTCTTT.

For the CDR3, the DNA is TGTGCCAGTACCCTATCCGGGACAAACAGCAACTATGGCTACACCTTC. Translating it yields CASTLSGTNSNYGYTF. The chain links TRBV19 to TRBJ1-2; D is possibly TRBD1 (6 bases). The CDR3 consists of 16 residues. Looked up from germline, CDR1 is LNHDA and CDR2 is SQIVND (reference sequence). The V end was cut by 7 bases, the J end by 2 bases, with 20 bases between.

J is TRBJ2-1 and V is TRBV30; 14 nucleotides align to TRBD2. Per germline, CDR1 GTSNPN and CDR2 SVGIG (reference sequence). V was clipped by 0 bases and J by 7 bases; unmatched bases: 5. The CDR3 is made up of 16 amino acids. The CDR3 nucleotides are TGTGCCTGGAGTGTACGACTAGCGGGAGGGTTAAATGAGCAGTTCTTC. Protein product: CAWSVRLAGGLNEQFF.

The gene calls are TRBV6-2 or TRBV6-3 and TRBJ2-7; TRBD1 matches at 8 bases. Germline V gene data show CDR1 as MNHEY and CDR2 as SVGEGT. The CDR3 contains 17 residues. After removal of 2 bases from V and 2 bases from J, the junction contained 11 bases not matched to a gene. In DNA form, the CDR3 reads TGTGCCAGCAGTTACCCCACAGGGGGGCACACGACCTACGAGCAGTACTTC. This encodes CASSYPTGGHTTYEQYF.

V gene TRBV2 combines with J gene TRBJ2-4; TRBD2 aligns across 12 bases. V gave up 6 bases and J gave up 6 bases; unmatched junction bases: 9. The CDR3 sequence is 16 residues long. Germline CDR1 is SNHLY and CDR2 is FYNNEI. CDR3 DNA sequence: TGTGCCAGCAGCCCCCGGACTAGCGGGGAGAGAAACATTCAGTACTTC. Translation: CASSPRTSGERNIQYF.

V usage is TRBV2 and J usage is TRBJ1-1, with D unclear. CDR3 size: 13 residues. The V gene lost 9 bases and the J gene lost 2 bases, with 13 bases spanning the gap. Germline CDR1 reads SNHLY; CDR2 reads FYNNEI. The CDR3 protein is CARRVAANTEAFF. The CDR3, as DNA: TGTGCCAGACGAGTGGCGGCCAACACTGAAGCTTTCTTT.

CDR3 region: CASKGGNGYTF. DNA for the CDR3: TGTGCCAGCAAGGGGGGAAATGGCTACACCTTC. This chain links TRBV9 with TRBJ1-2; maybe TRBD1 (6 bases). There are 11 residues in the CDR3. Per the germline V gene, CDR1 is SGDLS and CDR2 is YYNGEE. V was shortened by 6 bases and J by 6 bases, with 9 bases between the two germline ends.

The rearrangement uses TRBV6-5 and TRBJ2-7; D might be TRBD1 (5 bases). Per the germline V gene, CDR1 is MNHEY and CDR2 is SVGAGI. V gave up 6 bases and J gave up 3 bases, with 15 bases separating them. This CDR3 contains 14 residues. The CDR3 DNA reads as TGTGCCAGCAGCCCCCAGGGCACAAACTACGAGCAGTACTTC. As protein: CASSPQGTNYEQYF.

With regard to this clone: Other DNA sequences of this sample code for an identical CDR3. The V and J genes are TRBV10-3 and TRBJ1-2; TRBD1 aligns across 9 bases. The CDR3 runs to 12 residues. Looked up from germline, CDR1 is ENHRY and CDR2 is SYGVKD. V was pared by 6 bases and J by 6 bases, with 2 bases of the junction left unmatched. CDR3 region: CAIRGQGDGYTF. The CDR3 bases are TGTGCCATCAGGGGACAGGGCGATGGCTACACCTTC.

This clone was detected only once. The genes are TRBV30 and TRBJ2-1; 8 bases align to TRBD2. Per germline, CDR1 GTSNPN and CDR2 SVGIG (reference sequence). V trimming: 0 bases; J trimming: 15 bases; junction bases outside the gene matches: 10. The CDR3 covers 13 residues. CDR3 in amino acids: CAWSVGRAGDGFF. The DNA of the CDR3 is TGTGCCTGGAGTGTAGGGAGAGCGGGAGACGGGTTCTTC.

The J gene is TRBJ1-4, the V gene TRBV5-4; 7 nucleotides match TRBD1. Germline lookup yields CDR1 SGHNT and CDR2 YYREEE (reference sequence). Germline trimming cut 2 bases from V and 5 bases from J; bases unmatched to any gene: 12. The CDR3 runs to 17 residues. The DNA of the CDR3 is TGTGCCAGCAGCTTAGGGGGCGCTGGCCTAGTGAATGAAAAACTGTTTTTT. It yields the protein CASSLGGAGLVNEKLFF.

The chain links TRBV29-1 to TRBJ1-1; TRBD1 matches at 7 bases. The CDR3 loop spans 15 amino acids. Germline loops: CDR1 SQVTM, CDR2 ANQGSEA. The V segment lost 7 bases and the J segment 4 bases; nucleotides outside the gene matches: 15. The CDR3 DNA follows: TGCAGCGCCACCCCGACAGGGCCACGGGGCACTGAAGCTTTCTTT. This encodes CSATPTGPRGTEAFF.

V is TRBV15 and J is TRBJ2-2; tentatively, D is TRBD2 (6 bases). V lost 5 bases and J 7 bases, leaving 20 bases between the germline ends. The CDR3 covers 16 residues. Germline CDR1 and CDR2: LNHNV and YYDKDF (reference sequence). In nucleotides, the CDR3 is TGTGCCACCAGCTCCGGGTTTGGAGGGAACGTCGGGGAGCTGTTTTTT. Its protein product is CATSSGFGGNVGELFF.

The CDR3 spells CASSQEGQISTDTQYF. For the CDR3, the DNA is TGCGCCAGCAGCCAGGAAGGACAGATTAGCACAGATACGCAGTATTTT. This sequence joins TRBV4-3 and TRBJ2-3; tentative D call: TRBD1 (6 bases). This CDR3 spans 16 amino acids. Germline V gene sequence: CDR1 LGHNA, CDR2 YSLEER. Trimming pared 3 bases from V and 0 bases from J, leaving 13 bases between.

The gene calls are TRBV6-9 and TRBJ1-5; D ambiguous. The CDR3 is made up of 14 amino acids. From germline, CDR1 is MNHGY and CDR2 SVAAGI. Trimming stripped 4 bases from V and 0 bases from J, with 7 bases between. CDR3 protein: CASSSAYSNQPQHF. The DNA of the CDR3 is TGTGCCAGCAGTTCAGCTTATAGCAATCAGCCCCAGCATTTT.

The rearrangement joins TRBV5-6 to TRBJ2-7, with D tentatively TRBD1 (6 bases). CDR3 length: 15 residues. Trimming removed 0 bases at V and 5 bases at J, with 15 bases between. In germline, CDR1 is SGHDT, CDR2 YYEEEE. Here the CDR3 DNA reads TGTGCCAGCAGCTTGGCCGGGACATTGAAAAACGAGCAGTACTTC. Protein product: CASSLAGTLKNEQYF. Combining the CDR3 with reference TRBV5-6 and TRBJ2-7 gives the whole variable domain DAGVTQSPTHLIKTRGQQVTLRCSPKSGHDTVSWYQQALGQGPQFIFQYYEEEERQRGNFPDRFSGHQFPNYSSELNVNALLLGDSALYLCASSLAGTLKNEQYFGPGTRLTVT.

The V and J genes are TRBV18 and TRBJ1-2; 7 bases map to TRBD1. The CDR3 length is 15 residues. Germline trimming cut 0 bases from V and 4 bases from J; bases unmatched to any gene: 5. Per the germline V gene, CDR1 is KGHSH and CDR2 is LQKENI. CDR3 bases: TGTGCCAGCTCACCACCCACAGGGGTAGTCTATGGCTACACCTTC. It translates to CASSPPTGVVYGYTF.

The gene calls are TRBV19 and TRBJ2-1; 9 nucleotides align to TRBD1. Germline values: CDR1 LNHDA, CDR2 SQIVND (reference sequence). This CDR3 comprises 14 residues. After removal of 7 bases from V and 6 bases from J, the junction contained 7 bases not matched to a gene. The DNA for the CDR3 is TGTGCCAGTACCGCCTGGGACAGGGTCAATGAGCAGTTCTTC. Protein: CASTAWDRVNEQFF.

This clone has just one count. The V gene is TRBV6-2 or TRBV6-3, the J gene TRBJ1-2; D gene unclear. The germline V gene encodes CDR1 MNHEY and CDR2 SVGEGT. There are 12 residues in the CDR3. The V end lost 6 bases, the J end lost 5 bases, and 10 bases lay between the germline ends. The CDR3 loop is CASSPDPYGYTF. Here the CDR3 DNA reads TGTGCCAGCAGCCCAGACCCATATGGCTACACCTTC.

This sequence joins TRBV2 and TRBJ1-4; D remains ambiguous. This CDR3 contains 15 residues. The V and J ends lost 6 bases and 0 bases respectively, with 11 bases between them. Germline assignment: CDR1 SNHLY and CDR2 FYNNEI. The CDR3 reads CASRPTGTTNEKLFF. The CDR3 region has the DNA TGTGCCAGCAGGCCCACGGGAACAACTAATGAAAAACTGTTTTTT. The complete variable domain, with remaining parts taken from reference TRBV2 and TRBJ1-4, reads EPEVTQTPSHQVTQMGQEVILRCVPISNHLYFYWYRQILGQKVEFLVSFYNNEISEKSEIFDDQFSVERPDGSNFTLKIRSTKLEDSAMYFCASRPTGTTNEKLFFGSGTQLSVL.